This TCR beta chain was sequenced during a study of T cell responses to AZD1222 COVID-19 vaccine. Study as a whole: The study pooled second doses at about 4 or about 12 weeks. The study's findings and limits: The study sampled repertoires only after the peak T cell response.

On this clone: What it recognizes is unknown.

Produced via immunoSEQ multiplex PCR; TCRdb's table is partial and in-frame only. The sample holds roughly 190,000 clones, roughly 93% seen once. Trimming removed 6 bases from V and 5 bases from J, with 11 bases in between. CDR3 size: 13 residues. The rearrangement uses TRBV12-3 or TRBV12-4 and TRBJ2-1; D not resolved. The specimen was peripheral blood, collected on day 0 of AZD1222 vaccination. The clonotype comes from an adult in good health. This chain's CDR3 is CASSSRAHNEQFF. The DNA of the CDR3 is TGTGCCAGCAGCTCCCGGGCACACAATGAGCAGTTCTTC.